The entry below gives a single T cell receptor (beta chain) sequence along with its context. Clones were sequenced by immunoSEQ multiplex PCR, and TCRdb holds only the in-frame ones, with some missing. Of more than 100,000 clones in the sample, around 83% were seen once. The data derive from a study of blood T cell repertoires in COVID-19. The CDR3 has 15 residues. CDR1 is MNHEY and CDR2 is SVGAGI in the germline V gene. The junction had 5 bases not matched to a gene; V was cut back by 6 bases and J by 3 bases. The specimen sequenced was PBMCs or T cells enriched from blood (not recorded which). This TCR derives from a woman in her thirties who had recovered from COVID-19. The chain employs TRBV6-5 and TRBJ2-1; 10 bases match TRBD2. Written as DNA, the CDR3 is TGTGCCAGCAGGCCCCGGACTAGCGGCTACAATGAGCAGTTCTTC. It yields the protein CASRPRTSGYNEQFF.